Below, one T cell receptor (beta chain) is given with its context. Its antigen remains unidentified. Losses at the gene ends were 5 bases for V and 3 bases for J; bases not matched to a gene: 8. CDR1 and CDR2 from the germline V gene are SGHTA and FQGNSA. This CDR3 has 15 amino acids. The data were produced by immunoSEQ multiplex PCR, yet TCRdb's version contains in-frame clones alone and is incomplete. Among 140,000 or so clones, about 91% were seen once, and the ten largest hold 4.7%. This entry comes from a study of T cell responses to AZD1222 COVID-19 vaccine. Study-wide results and limits: The reported proportion of spike-specific TCRs targeting unmutated variant regions was nearly half. A rise in Spike-specific TCR breadth and depth followed two AZD1222 doses. Mostly white British, mostly female donors; authors suggested clonal diversity may be underestimated. Only a handful of individuals given AZD1222 were seropositive at baseline.

Sequencing used peripheral blood, obtained on day 0 of AZD1222 vaccination. The receptor was isolated from an adult in good health. This sequence joins TRBV7-2 and TRBJ2-7; TRBD2 matches at 9 bases. CDR3 sequence reads: CASSPGLATIYEQYF. The CDR3 nucleotides are TGTGCCAGCAGCCCCGGACTAGCGACGATCTACGAGCAGTACTTC.